The 5 T cell receptor beta chains below were found in one sample sequenced in a study of blood T cells in healthy people across ages. A sample-barcoded 5' primer and a J-beta primer mix were used in a second PCR of about 7 to 12 cycles. TCRdb reprocessed the 5' RACE reads with MiXCR, giving one entry per CDR3 protein. The sample carries 1.5 million to 2 million distinct CDR3 sequences, 28% recorded once. Input material: blood. The receptors stem from a woman in her twenties or thirties in good health.

Only a few counts were recorded for this clonotype. In nucleotides, the CDR3 is TGTGCCAGCAACTCACCCGAGGGGAAGGAGACCCAGTACTTC. As protein: CASNSPEGKETQYF. The V call is TRBV7-9, the J call TRBJ2-5; D possibly matches TRBD1 or TRBD2 (5 bases each). This CDR3 is 14 amino acids long. V lost 7 bases to trimming and J lost 5 bases, with 17 bases between them. CDR1 is SEHNR, CDR2 FQNEAQ, per germline (reference sequence).

There are a few counts of this clonotype. J is TRBJ2-5 and V is TRBV7-9; 10 nucleotides line up with TRBD2. Trimming removed 5 bases from V and 3 bases from J; junction bases left unmatched: 9. There are 16 residues in the CDR3. Germline CDR1 SEHNR, CDR2 FQNEAQ (reference sequence). CDR3 nucleotides: TGTGCCAGCAGCCCCATCCTAGCGGGGGCCGAAGAGACCCAGTACTTC. Encoded protein: CASSPILAGAEETQYF.

The chain combines TRBV6-2 or TRBV6-3 with TRBJ2-7; D remains unclear. The V end lost 7 bases, the J end lost 0 bases, and 16 bases lay between the germline ends. The V gene's germline CDR1 is MNHEY and CDR2 SVGEGT. The CDR3 has 15 residues. The CDR3 DNA reads as TGTGCCAGCACCTTACGTCGGGCACCCTCCTACGAGCAGTACTTC. Translation: CASTLRRAPSYEQYF.

Concerning this clonotype: One end of the junction fails to match germline, which may point to a read error. The J gene is TRBJ1-2, the V gene TRBV29-1; possibly TRBD1 for D (5 bases). The CDR3 is 12 amino acids. Germline V gene lookup returns CDR1 SQVTM and CDR2 ANQGSEA. CDR3 sequence: CSPSTVHYGHTF. The CDR3 bases are TGCAGCCCGTCGACAGTTCACTATGGCCACACCTTC.

This clonotype was seen only a few times. V is TRBV4-2 and J is TRBJ2-5; 9 bases fit TRBD2. Germline V lookup: CDR1 LGHNA, CDR2 YNFKEQ. The CDR3 contains 16 residues. J gave up 13 bases and V 0 bases, and 15 bases lay outside the gene matches. This CDR3 reads CASSQENTGTSSRGYF. For the CDR3, the DNA is TGTGCCAGCAGCCAAGAGAATACCGGGACTAGCTCCCGGGGGTACTTC.